These 18 T cell receptor beta chains came from one sample sequenced in a study of blood T cell repertoires in COVID-19. Clones were sequenced by immunoSEQ multiplex PCR, and TCRdb holds only the in-frame ones, with some missing. Here the sample spans over 150,000 clones, approximately 90% being singletons. The specimen sequenced was peripheral blood. The receptor source for this set is a man aged 45 to 65 with acute or convalescent COVID-19.

This clone was detected a few times. The chain carries TRBV7-2 and TRBJ1-3; maybe TRBD1 (5 bases). Trimming shortened V by 5 bases and J by 1 base, and 9 bases separated the two germline ends. The CDR3 is 14 amino acids. The germline gives CDR1 SGHTA, CDR2 FQGNSA. The CDR3 reads CASSKRQSGNTIYF. The DNA of the CDR3 is TGTGCCAGCAGCAAAAGACAGTCTGGAAACACCATATATTTT.

This chain uses TRBV6-1 with TRBJ2-7; TRBD1 matches 9 bases. Trimming took 2 bases from V and 2 from J; bases not matched to a gene: 4. CDR3 length: 15 amino acids. CDR1 MNHNS and CDR2 SASEGT come from the germline V gene. CDR3 in DNA: TGTGCCAGCAGTGAATTGAGGACAGGGGCCTACGAGCAGTACGTC. Amino acids: CASSELRTGAYEQYV.

The rearrangement joins TRBV7-2 to TRBJ1-5; weak D call: TRBD1 (5 bases). This CDR3 is 16 amino acids long. The germline gives CDR1 SGHTA, CDR2 FQGNSA. Trimming took off 0 bases at V and 2 bases at J, with 11 bases between the two ends. This CDR3 reads CASSLAAGERNQPQHF. As DNA, the CDR3 is TGTGCCAGCAGCTTAGCAGCGGGGGAGCGCAATCAGCCCCAGCATTTT.

The J gene is TRBJ1-2, the V gene TRBV24-1; 10 bases map to TRBD1. The V segment lost 3 bases and the J segment 4 bases; nucleotides outside the gene matches: 4. CDR1 is KGHDR and CDR2 is SFDVKD in the germline V gene. CDR3 length: 15 amino acids. The DNA of the CDR3 is TGTGCCACCAGTGATCAGGGACAGGGGCTCTATGGCTACACCTTC. Its translation is CATSDQGQGLYGYTF.

V is TRBV28 and J is TRBJ1-1, with TRBD1 identical over 7 bases. There are 15 residues in the CDR3. V was clipped by 5 bases and J by 0 bases; unmatched bases: 6. The germline V gene encodes CDR1 MDHEN and CDR2 SYDVKM. CDR3 amino acids: CASSPAGTVNTEAFF. The CDR3 DNA reads TGTGCCAGCAGTCCGGCCGGGACAGTGAACACTGAAGCTTTCTTT. The full variable domain, completed using reference TRBV28 and TRBJ1-1, is DVKVTQSSRYLVKRTGEKVFLECVQDMDHENMFWYRQDPGLGLRLIYFSYDVKMKEKGDIPEGYSVSREKKERFSLILESASTNQTSMYLCASSPAGTVNTEAFFGQGTRLTVV.

The rearrangement joins TRBV9 to TRBJ1-6; 8 bases align to TRBD1. V dropped 4 bases and J dropped 6; count of bases not matched to a gene: 6. The germline V gene encodes CDR1 SGDLS and CDR2 YYNGEE. This CDR3 comprises 15 residues. CDR3 sequence reads: CASSPTGALNSPLHF. As DNA, the CDR3 is TGTGCCAGCAGCCCGACAGGGGCTCTTAATTCACCCCTCCACTTT.

The genes are TRBV3-1 (or the pseudogene TRBV3-2) and TRBJ2-7; TRBD1 aligns across 7 bases. CDR3 length: 15 residues. Losses at the gene ends were 1 base for V and 5 bases for J; bases not matched to a gene: 8. Germline loops: CDR1 LGHDT, CDR2 YNNKEL (reference sequence). The CDR3 DNA is TGTGCCAGCAGCCAAGTATCCAGGGGGTTAAACGAGCAGTACTTC. Its protein is CASSQVSRGLNEQYF.

The V gene is TRBV28, the J gene TRBJ2-2, with D maybe TRBD1 (5 bases). V shed 8 bases and J shed 0 bases, with 10 bases lying between them. Germline V lookup: CDR1 MDHEN, CDR2 SYDVKM. This CDR3 has 14 amino acids. The CDR3 coding sequence is TGTGCCAGCCATGACAGATCGAACACCGGGGAGCTGTTTTTT. This codes for CASHDRSNTGELFF.

This clone was seen just once. The V and J genes are TRBV10-3 and TRBJ2-7; possible D gene TRBD2, 6 bases. The CDR3 consists of 15 residues. Germline V gives CDR1 ENHRY, CDR2 SYGVKD. The V end was cut by 4 bases, the J end by 2 bases, with 15 bases between. The CDR3: CAISGGLAPPYEQYV. The DNA of the CDR3 is TGTGCCATCAGTGGGGGACTTGCTCCCCCCTACGAGCAGTACGTC.

This chain links TRBV2 with TRBJ2-3; 7 bases agree with TRBD1. V shed 4 bases, J shed 0 bases, and the junction held 4 bases outside the gene matches. The CDR3 consists of 15 residues. The V gene's germline CDR1 is SNHLY and CDR2 FYNNEI. This CDR3 is CASSGRRGSTDTQYF. In DNA form, the CDR3 reads TGTGCCAGCAGTGGGCGCAGGGGGAGCACAGATACGCAGTATTTT.

The rearrangement uses TRBV11-1 and TRBJ2-4; the match to TRBD1 covers 9 bases. J lost 1 base, V lost 4 bases, and 5 bases had no gene match. In germline, CDR1 is SGHAT, CDR2 FQDESV (reference sequence). CDR3 length: 16 amino acids. CDR3 DNA sequence: TGTGCCAGCAGCTCCGGGACAGGGAAGGCCAAAAACATTCAGTACTTC. Residues: CASSSGTGKAKNIQYF.

The V gene is TRBV6-2 or TRBV6-3, the J gene TRBJ2-3, with a weak D call TRBD2 (5 bases). Trimming cost V 3 bases and J 0 bases, with 10 bases left between them. In germline, CDR1 is MNHEY, CDR2 SVGEGT. This CDR3 is 15 amino acids long. The CDR3 region has the DNA TGTGCCAGCAGTTATTTGCGGGCTAGCACAGATACGCAGTATTTT. Its protein product is CASSYLRASTDTQYF.

A note on this clone: At one of its ends the junction is not consistent with the germline gene, which may arise from a read error. DNA of the CDR3: TGCGCCAGCAGCCAAGCTTGGGCCGAGCCCTTCTTC. Its translation is CASSQAWAEPFF. The rearrangement joins TRBV4-3 to TRBJ1-2; D remains ambiguous. The CDR3 totals 12 residues. In germline, CDR1 is LGHNA, CDR2 YSLEER.

The V call is TRBV7-2, the J call TRBJ2-3, with D tentatively TRBD2 (6 bases). CDR3 length equals 13 residues. The V and J ends lost 5 bases and 6 bases respectively, with 12 bases between them. Germline CDR1 and CDR2: SGHTA and FQGNSA. CDR3 bases: TGTGCCAGCAGCCCGGGTGGGGGGGATACGCAGTATTTT. Its translation: CASSPGGGDTQYF.

This chain connects TRBV21-1 to TRBJ1-2; the D call TRBD1 from the table was never checked on the DNA. TRBV21-1 is a known pseudogene. The CDR3 is 12 residues long. This CDR3 is CARQGVGYGYTF. The DNA for the CDR3 is TGTGCCAGACAGGGGGTTGGCTATGGCTACACCTTC.

V gene TRBV7-9 combines with J gene TRBJ1-2; 9 nucleotides match TRBD1. After removal of 4 bases from V and 7 bases from J, the junction contained 7 bases not matched to a gene. CDR3 length: 14 residues. Per germline, CDR1 SEHNR and CDR2 FQNEAQ (reference sequence). The DNA for the CDR3 is TGTGCCAGCAGCTACCGGGACAGGGAGATTGGCTACACCTTC. Residues: CASSYRDREIGYTF.

The chain combines TRBV5-1 with TRBJ2-2; possibly TRBD2 for D (5 bases). V shed 4 bases and J shed 3 bases, with 10 bases lying between them. This CDR3 is built from 14 residues. Germline V lookup: CDR1 SGHRS, CDR2 YFSETQ. The CDR3 region is CASSSGGDTGELFF. CDR3 in DNA: TGCGCCAGCAGCAGCGGTGGGGACACCGGGGAGCTGTTTTTT.

The chain links TRBV27 to TRBJ1-4; 9 bases map to TRBD1. This CDR3 contains 16 residues. V shed 6 bases and J 5 bases; nucleotides not matched to a gene: 10. Germline CDR1 MNHEY, CDR2 SMNVEV (reference sequence). CDR3 amino acids: CASRNWTGTGNEKLFF. As DNA, the CDR3 is TGTGCCAGCAGAAACTGGACCGGGACAGGGAATGAAAAACTGTTTTTT.